This TCR beta chain was sequenced for a study of tumor-infiltrating lymphocytes in primary liver carcinoma. Study background: Tumors measured roughly 4.2 to 11 cm and were stage T1-T3 N0M0.

Points on this clonotype: An end of the junction does not agree with germline; a read error may underlie this.

The V gene's germline CDR1 is SGHRS and CDR2 YFSETQ. The CDR3 spans 12 residues. Unsorted whole blood yielded blood RNA, and germline DNA was extracted as well. Total RNA (roughly 530 ng) served as template for TCR beta cDNA synthesis primed by a constant-region primer. Three nested multiplex PCR rounds of slightly modified ARM-PCR generated TCR beta libraries. The opening two PCR rounds, around 10 cycles each, paired TRBV1-TRBV30 forward primers with a C-beta reverse primer. Using its own MiXCR run on the multiplex PCR reads, TCRdb lists one record per CDR3 protein. The sample yields about 330,000 distinct CDR3 sequences, about 61% seen once.

The chain combines TRBV5-1 with TRBJ2-7, with a possible D match to TRBD2 (6 bases). The sample consisted of peripheral blood. This receptor was obtained from a man in his forties with primary liver carcinoma and hepatitis B virus infection. CDR3 in DNA: TGCGCCAGCAGGGAGAGCGGGTACGAGCAGTATTTC. Its translation is CASRESGYEQYF.